This TCR beta chain was sequenced during a study of post-analysis software for immune sequencing data. As for the study in general: Relapsing-remitting, secondary progressive and progressive-relapsing multiple sclerosis were all included among the disease courses. Study outcomes and limitations: Higher frequency in patients than in controls was seen for about five TRBV segments, with TRBV5-6, TRBV5-1 and TRBV20-1 among them. Those with multiple sclerosis, the patient group, showed significantly lower normalized Chao1 diversity than controls.

V was cut by 1 base and J by 0 bases, with 8 bases left in between. The CDR3 sequence is 16 residues long. Germline lookup yields CDR1 SGHDT and CDR2 YYEEEE. With regard to this clonotype: Its specificity is not known.

Prepared libraries of TCR beta cDNA carried unique molecular identifiers. TCRdb used MiXCR to reprocess the PCR reads, holding one entry per CDR3 protein. This table holds 650,000 to 900,000 distinct CDR3 sequences, around 46% found once. Sequenced input: blood. This TCR came from a girl under 18 with multiple sclerosis. The chain uses TRBV5-6 and TRBJ1-6; D not certain. CDR3 nucleotides: TGTGCCAGCAGCTTGTATACAAGCTCCTATAATTCACCCCTCCACTTT. Translated, it gives CASSLYTSSYNSPLHF.